What follows describes a single TCR beta chain. Its antigen is unknown. No base quality information exists; no much larger clone differs at one position. The CDR3 numbers 16 residues from cysteine through phenylalanine. Of all the DNA, just the CDR3 is kept, 48 bases in frame from base 1. Germline trimming amounts to 0 bases on V and 3 bases on J, with 7 as the count of junction bases outside the gene matches. Per the germline V gene, SNHLY is the CDR1 and FYNNEI is the CDR2. The method behind the library was the immunoSEQ multiplex PCR assay. Not all clones reach the TCRdb copy of this immuneACCESS table, which keeps in-frame sequences only. Checked studies attribute under half of the gap to unresolved V genes and leave the rest unexplained. A total of about 98,000 clones appear in this sample, around 80% of them only once. 2% to 2.5% of the sample is held by the ten biggest clonotypes. These data originate in a study of control samples from healthy donors and cancer patients (dated by TCRdb to 2018 to 2021).

The chain is assembled from TRBV2 and TRBJ2-7; TRBD1 matches 8 bases in the middle. The sample taken for sequencing was blood. This clonotype originated in a man aged 55 to 70 in good health. CDR3 reads: CASSEAGGQAFYEQYF. The DNA is TGTGCCAGCAGTGAAGCAGGGGGACAGGCCTTCTACGAGCAGTACTTC. Full variable domain (CDR3 extended with the reference TRBV2 and TRBJ2-7 proteins): EPEVTQTPSHQVTQMGQEVILRCVPISNHLYFYWYRQILGQKVEFLVSFYNNEISEKSEIFDDQFSVERPDGSNFTLKIRSTKLEDSAMYFCASSEAGGQAFYEQYFGPGTRLTVT.